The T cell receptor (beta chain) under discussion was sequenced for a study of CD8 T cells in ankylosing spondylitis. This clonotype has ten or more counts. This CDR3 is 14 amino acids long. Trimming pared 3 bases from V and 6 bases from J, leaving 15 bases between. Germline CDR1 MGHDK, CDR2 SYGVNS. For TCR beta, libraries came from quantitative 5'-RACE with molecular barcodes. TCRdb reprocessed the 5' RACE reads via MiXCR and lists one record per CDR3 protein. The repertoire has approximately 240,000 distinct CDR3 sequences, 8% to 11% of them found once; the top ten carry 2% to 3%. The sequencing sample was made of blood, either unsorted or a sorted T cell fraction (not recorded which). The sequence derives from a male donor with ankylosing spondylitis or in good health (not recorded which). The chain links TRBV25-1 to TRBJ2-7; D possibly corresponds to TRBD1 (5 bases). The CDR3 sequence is CASSDRQGRGEQYF. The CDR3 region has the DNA TGTGCCAGCAGTGATAGGCAGGGTAGAGGCGAGCAGTACTTC.